This entry features one TCR beta chain sequence. This clone has a single count. This receptor's antigen is unknown. No much larger clonotype is one base removed from it; base qualities were not supplied. The record originates from a study of cytotoxic CD8 clonotypes in ibrutinib-treated CLL (dated by TCRdb to 2020 to 2022). The study in broad terms: The cohort included around 16 treatment-naive and under 13 relapsed/refractory patients; around 18 were IGHV unmutated. Cryopreserved peripheral blood mononuclear cells were obtained before treatment, at response, and at either sustained remission or disease progression. Longitudinal samples were obtainable from about 30% of the roughly 86 participants in the trial. The response samples were drawn at a median of approximately 11 months into treatment, with a range of roughly 6 to 36 months. On average, each sample had about 260,000 productive templates and tens of thousands of productive rearrangements. All remission and progressive disease samples were collected while patients were still receiving ibrutinib. Responses were partial in some 24 patients and complete in 2; after median roughly 69 months follow-up, approximately 15 stayed in remission and some twelve progressed.

Per the germline V gene, SGHRS is the CDR1 and YFSETQ is the CDR2. The CDR3 holds 15 amino acids from the cysteine to the phenylalanine. Of all the DNA, just the CDR3 is kept, 45 bases in frame from base 1. V trim: 0 bases; J trim: 0 bases; unmatched bases: 0. A MiSeq instrument was used for deep resolution sequencing, which targeted depths ranging from 1 in 1 million up to 1 in 200,000 T cells, with coverage averaging 10x for each clonotype. The immunoSEQ hsTCRB Kit was used to generate the TCR beta libraries. The source study handled its data this way. ImmunoSEQ Data Assistant and ImmunoSEQ Analyzer were used for data analysis, and V, D and J genes were assigned according to IMGT definitions. Clonality, which ranges from 0 to 1, was calculated by subtracting the normalized Shannon entropy of productive rearrangement frequencies from one. Only overrepresented clonotypes making up at least 0.05% of each patient's repertoire were included in the public clonotype analysis. About a dozen age-matched healthy donor repertoires from immuneACCESS served as clonality controls. TCRdb mirrors the immuneACCESS table, restricted to in-frame sequences. Some clones are absent from its copies; in checked studies, under half trace to an unresolved V gene, and the reason for the others is unknown. That table supplies the V and J calls and clone size; D and trimming were determined from the DNA. The sample table holds some 130,000 clones, of which approximately 80% were seen once. Of the sample, about 3.5% is held by the ten largest clones.

The investigation overall reported the following: Sustained-remission and progressing patients did not have matched sampling times, and lymph node repertoires were not examined. Baseline clonality was found to be higher than that of age-matched healthy donors and was strongly correlated with circulating CD8+ T-cell counts. Clonality increased at ibrutinib response, stayed stable in sustained remission, and fell back toward baseline at progression. Public clonotypes were rare and either shrank or stayed stable during treatment, and the rise in clonality at ibrutinib response reflected expansion of private clonotypes.

The time point label, read with the paper, signifies: around 25 months on ibrutinib. For TCR beta library preparation, about 2 micrograms of genomic DNA were isolated from cryopreserved PBMCs. Longitudinal blood samples from CLL patients on ibrutinib monotherapy were analyzed using high-throughput TCR beta sequencing. The patients took part in an open-label, single-center phase 2 trial of ibrutinib monotherapy. This sample comprised PBMCs, obtained after 24 months of ibrutinib treatment. This clonotype was sampled from a human donor with chronic lymphocytic leukemia. This chain joins TRBV5-1 to TRBJ2-3; 8 nucleotides in the junction match TRBD1. The encoded CDR3 is CASSLAGGSTDTQYF. At the DNA level, the sequence is TGCGCCAGCAGCTTGGCAGGGGGCAGCACAGATACGCAGTATTTT.